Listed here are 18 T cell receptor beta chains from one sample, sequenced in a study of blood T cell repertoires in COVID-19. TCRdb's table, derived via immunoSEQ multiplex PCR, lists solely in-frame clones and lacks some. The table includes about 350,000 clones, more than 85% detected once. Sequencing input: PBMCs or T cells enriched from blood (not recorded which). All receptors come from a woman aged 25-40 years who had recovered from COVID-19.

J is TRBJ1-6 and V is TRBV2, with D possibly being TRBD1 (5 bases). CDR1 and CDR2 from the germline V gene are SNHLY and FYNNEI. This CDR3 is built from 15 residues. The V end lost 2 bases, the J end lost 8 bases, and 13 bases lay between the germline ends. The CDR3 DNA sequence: TGTGCCAGCAGTGAAAGGGGAAGGGAGGATTCACCCCTCCACTTT. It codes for CASSERGREDSPLHF.

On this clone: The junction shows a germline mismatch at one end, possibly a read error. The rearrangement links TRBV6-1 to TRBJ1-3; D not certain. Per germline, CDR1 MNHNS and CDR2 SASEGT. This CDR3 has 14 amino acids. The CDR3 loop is CASGDRVSGNTIYF. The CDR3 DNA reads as TGTGCCAGCGGTGACCGGGTATCTGGAAACACCATATATTTT.

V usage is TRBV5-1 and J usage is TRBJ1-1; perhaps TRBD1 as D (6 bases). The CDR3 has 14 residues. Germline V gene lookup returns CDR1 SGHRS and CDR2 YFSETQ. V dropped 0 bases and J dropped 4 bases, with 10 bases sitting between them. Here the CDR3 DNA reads TGCGCCAGCAGCTTGGCAGGGGTCGGCACTGAAGCTTTCTTT. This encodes CASSLAGVGTEAFF.

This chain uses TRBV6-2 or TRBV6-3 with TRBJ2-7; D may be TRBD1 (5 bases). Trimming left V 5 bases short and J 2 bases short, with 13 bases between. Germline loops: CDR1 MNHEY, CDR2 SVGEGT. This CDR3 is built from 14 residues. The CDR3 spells CASSRQGFAYEQYF. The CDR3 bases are TGTGCCAGCAGTAGGCAGGGTTTTGCCTACGAGCAGTACTTC.

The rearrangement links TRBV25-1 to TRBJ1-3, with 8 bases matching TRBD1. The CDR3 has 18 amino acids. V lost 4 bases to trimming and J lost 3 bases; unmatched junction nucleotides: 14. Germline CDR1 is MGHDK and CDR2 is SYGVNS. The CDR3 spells CASSAAGGVRSLGNTIYF. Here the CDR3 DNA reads TGTGCCAGCAGTGCCGCAGGGGGCGTTCGGTCTCTTGGAAACACCATATATTTT.

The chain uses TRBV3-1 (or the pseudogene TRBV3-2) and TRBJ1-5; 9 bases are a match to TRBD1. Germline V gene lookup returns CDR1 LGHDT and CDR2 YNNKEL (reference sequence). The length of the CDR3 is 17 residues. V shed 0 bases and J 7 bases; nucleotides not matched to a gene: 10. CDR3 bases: TGTGCCAGCAGCCAAGATGGGACAGGGCTATTAGGGCAGCCCCAGCATTTT. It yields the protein CASSQDGTGLLGQPQHF.

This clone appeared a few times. CDR3 in amino acids: CASSYSGRLAGSQYF. DNA of the CDR3: TGTGCCAGCAGTTACTCCGGACGTCTGGCGGGGAGCCAGTACTTC. The chain joins TRBV6-5 to TRBJ2-5, with TRBD2 as a possible D gene (6 bases). This CDR3 is 15 amino acids long. Trimming took 0 bases from V and 10 from J, leaving 18 bases between them. CDR1 and CDR2 from the germline V gene are MNHEY and SVGAGI.

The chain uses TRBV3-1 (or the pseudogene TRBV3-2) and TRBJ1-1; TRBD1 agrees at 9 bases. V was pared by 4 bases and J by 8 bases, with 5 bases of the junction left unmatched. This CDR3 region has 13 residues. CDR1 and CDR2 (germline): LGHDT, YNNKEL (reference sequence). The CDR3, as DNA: TGTGCCAGCAGCCGAAACAGGGGGCCCGAAGCTTTCTTT. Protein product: CASSRNRGPEAFF.

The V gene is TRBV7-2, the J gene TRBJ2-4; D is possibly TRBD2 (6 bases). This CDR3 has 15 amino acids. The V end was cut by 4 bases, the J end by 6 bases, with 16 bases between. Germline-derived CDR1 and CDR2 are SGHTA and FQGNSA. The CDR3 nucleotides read TGTGCCAGCAGCTCCCGAGGAGCCGGGGGAAACATTCAGTACTTC. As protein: CASSSRGAGGNIQYF.

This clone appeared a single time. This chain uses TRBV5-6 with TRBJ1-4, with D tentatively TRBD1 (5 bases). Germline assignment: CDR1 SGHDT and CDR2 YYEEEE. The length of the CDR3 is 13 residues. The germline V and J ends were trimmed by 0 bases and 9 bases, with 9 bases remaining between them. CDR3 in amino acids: CASSLEKGKKLFF. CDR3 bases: TGTGCCAGCAGCTTGGAGAAGGGGAAAAAACTGTTTTTT.

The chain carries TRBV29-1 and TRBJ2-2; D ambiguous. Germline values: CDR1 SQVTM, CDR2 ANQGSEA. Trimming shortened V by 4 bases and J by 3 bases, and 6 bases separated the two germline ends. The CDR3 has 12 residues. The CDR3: CSVGQYTGELFF. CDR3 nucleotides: TGCAGCGTTGGGCAGTACACCGGGGAGCTGTTTTTT.

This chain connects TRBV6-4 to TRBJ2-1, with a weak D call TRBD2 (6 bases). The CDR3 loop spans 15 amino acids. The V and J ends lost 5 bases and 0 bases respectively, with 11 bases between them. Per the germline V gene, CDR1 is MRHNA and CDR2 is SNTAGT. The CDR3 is CASSPLASSYNEQFF. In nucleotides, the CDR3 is TGTGCCAGCAGTCCCCTAGCGAGCTCCTACAATGAGCAGTTCTTC.

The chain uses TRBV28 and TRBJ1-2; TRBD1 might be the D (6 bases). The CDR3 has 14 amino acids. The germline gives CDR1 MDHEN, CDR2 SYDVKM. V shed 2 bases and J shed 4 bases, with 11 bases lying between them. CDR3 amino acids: CASSLPQGRYGYTF. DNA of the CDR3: TGTGCCAGCAGTTTACCTCAGGGGCGCTATGGCTACACCTTC.

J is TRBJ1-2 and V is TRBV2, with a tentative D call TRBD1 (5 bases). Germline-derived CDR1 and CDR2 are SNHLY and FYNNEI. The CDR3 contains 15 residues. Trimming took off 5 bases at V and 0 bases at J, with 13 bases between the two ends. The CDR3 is CASSRRRGANYGYTF. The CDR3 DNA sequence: TGTGCCAGCAGTCGCCGTAGGGGCGCTAACTATGGCTACACCTTC.

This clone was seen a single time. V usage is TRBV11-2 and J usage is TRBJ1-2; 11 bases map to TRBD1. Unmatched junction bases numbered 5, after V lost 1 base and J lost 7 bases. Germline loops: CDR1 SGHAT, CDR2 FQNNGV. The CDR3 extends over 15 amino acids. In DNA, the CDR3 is TGTGCCAGCAGCTTAGGTGGGACAGGGGGTACTGGCTACACCTTC. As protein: CASSLGGTGGTGYTF.

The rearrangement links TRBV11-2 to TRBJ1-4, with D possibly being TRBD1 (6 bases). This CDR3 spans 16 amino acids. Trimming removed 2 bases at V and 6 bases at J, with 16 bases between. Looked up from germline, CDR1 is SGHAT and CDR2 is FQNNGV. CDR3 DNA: TGTGCCAGCAGCTTAAGGTTGGCAGGGGAGTATGAAAAACTGTTTTTT. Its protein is CASSLRLAGEYEKLFF.

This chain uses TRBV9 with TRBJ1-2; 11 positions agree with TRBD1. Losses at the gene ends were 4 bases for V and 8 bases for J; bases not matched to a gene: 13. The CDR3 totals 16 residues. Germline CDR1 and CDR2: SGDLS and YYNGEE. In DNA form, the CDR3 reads TGTGCCAGCAGCATCAGAACCGGGACAGGGGGTGAAGGCTACACCTTC. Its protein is CASSIRTGTGGEGYTF. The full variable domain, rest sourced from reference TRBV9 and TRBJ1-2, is DSGVTQTPKHLITATGQRVTLRCSPRSGDLSVYWYQQSLDQGLQFLIQYYNGEERAKGNILERFSAQQFPDLHSELNLSSLELGDSALYFCASSIRTGTGGEGYTFGSGTRLTVV.

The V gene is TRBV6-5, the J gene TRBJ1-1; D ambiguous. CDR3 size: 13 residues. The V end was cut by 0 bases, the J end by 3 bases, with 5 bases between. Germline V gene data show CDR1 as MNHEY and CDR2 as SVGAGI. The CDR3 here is CASSYSSDTEAFF. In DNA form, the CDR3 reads TGTGCCAGCAGTTACTCGTCGGACACTGAAGCTTTCTTT.